The 2 T cell receptor beta chains in this list originate from one sample, sequenced in a study of T cell responses to AZD1222 COVID-19 vaccine. The repertoire was sequenced with immunoSEQ multiplex PCR; TCRdb's copy has only in-frame clones and lacks some. Of fewer than 200,000 clones in the sample, about nine tenths were seen once. Sequencing was performed on peripheral blood, taken 28 days after the second AZD1222 dose. These receptors all stem from an adult who received the AZD1222 COVID-19 vaccine.

V gene TRBV19 combines with J gene TRBJ1-5; D not resolved. Germline V gene data show CDR1 as LNHDA and CDR2 as SQIVND (reference sequence). V lost 3 bases to trimming and J lost 0 bases, with 9 bases between them. The CDR3 is 15 amino acids. CDR3 residues: CASSIVSTSNQPQHF. The CDR3 DNA reads as TGTGCCAGTAGTATCGTGTCTACTAGCAATCAGCCCCAGCATTTT.

The CDR3 DNA sequence: TGTGCCAGCAGTCTTTCCGGGACAGGAGCCCACTATGGCTACACCTTC. Its protein product is CASSLSGTGAHYGYTF. V is TRBV9 and J is TRBJ1-2, with 8 bases lining up with TRBD1. Germline CDR1 is SGDLS and CDR2 is YYNGEE. V gave up 5 bases and J gave up 3 bases; unmatched junction bases: 12. This CDR3 comprises 16 residues.